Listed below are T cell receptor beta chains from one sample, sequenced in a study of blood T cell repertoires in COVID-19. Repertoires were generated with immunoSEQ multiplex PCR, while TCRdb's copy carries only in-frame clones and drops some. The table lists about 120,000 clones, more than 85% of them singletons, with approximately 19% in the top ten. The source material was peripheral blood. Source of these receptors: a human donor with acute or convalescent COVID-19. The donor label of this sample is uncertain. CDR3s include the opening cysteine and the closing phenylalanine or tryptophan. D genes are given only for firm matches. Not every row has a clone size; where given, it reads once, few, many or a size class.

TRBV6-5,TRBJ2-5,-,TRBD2,TGTGCCAGCACTCAGGGACTAGGTTCGGAGACCCAGTACTTC,CASTQGLGSETQYF
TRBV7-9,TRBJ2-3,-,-,TGTGCCAGCAGCCTCGAAGTCGGGACAGATACGCAGTATTTT,CASSLEVGTDTQYF
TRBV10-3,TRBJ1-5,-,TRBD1,TGTGCCATCAGTGAGTCGGGGCAGGGGGCCGGCAGCAATCAGCCCCAGCATTTT,CAISESGQGAGSNQPQHF
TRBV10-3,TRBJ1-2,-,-,TGTGCCATCAGTGAGAGGGGTGAATCCTATGGCTACACCTTC,CAISERGESYGYTF
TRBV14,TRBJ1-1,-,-,TGTGCCAGCAGCCAAGATGGAGGTTGGCTGAACACTGAAGCTTTCTTT,CASSQDGGWLNTEAFF
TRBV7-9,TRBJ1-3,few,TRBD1,TGTGCCAGCAGCTCCCCTGGACAGGGGAACACCATATATTTT,CASSSPGQGNTIYF
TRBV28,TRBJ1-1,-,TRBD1,TGTGCCAGCAGTTTCCGACAGGGGGGGAGCACTGAAGCTTTCTTT,CASSFRQGGSTEAFF
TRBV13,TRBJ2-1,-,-,TGTGCCAGCAGCCTGTCTGGAGACTACCCTAATGAGCAGTTCTTC,CASSLSGDYPNEQFF
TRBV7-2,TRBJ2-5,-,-,TGTGCCAGCAGCCGATCCGGGCAAGAGACCCAGTACTTC,CASSRSGQETQYF
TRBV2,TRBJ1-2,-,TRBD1,TGTGCCAGCAGGTCCGGGACAGCCTCTACTATGGGCTACACCTTC,CASRSGTASTMGYTF
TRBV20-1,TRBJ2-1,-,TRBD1,TGCAGTGCCCGACGGACAGGAGAGCAGTTCTTC,CSARRTGEQFF
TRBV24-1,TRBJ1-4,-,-,TGTGCCACCAGTGATTTGTCAGGGGAGATCGTCGAAAAACTGTTTTTT,CATSDLSGEIVEKLFF
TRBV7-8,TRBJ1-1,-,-,TGTGCCAGCAGCGTAGCATCAGGGAACACTGAAGCTTTCTTT,CASSVASGNTEAFF
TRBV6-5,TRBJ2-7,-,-,TGTGCCAGCAGCCTTCGGAGGACTGACTACGAGCAGTACTTC,CASSLRRTDYEQYF
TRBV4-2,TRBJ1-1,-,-,TGTGCCAGCAGCCAGGGAGGTTTGGGCACTGAAGCTTTCTTT,CASSQGGLGTEAFF
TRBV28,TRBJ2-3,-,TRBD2,TGTGCCAGCAGTTTACCGGGACTAGCAACAGATACGCAGTATTTT,CASSLPGLATDTQYF
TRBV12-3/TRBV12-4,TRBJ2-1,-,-,TGTGCCAGCAGTTTATATCAGGGCAATGAGCAGTTCTTC,CASSLYQGNEQFF
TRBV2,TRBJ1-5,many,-,TGTGCCAGCAGTGAAAACCAGGGCAGTCAGCCCCAGCATTTT,CASSENQGSQPQHF
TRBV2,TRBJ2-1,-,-,TGTGCCAGCAGTGAAAACTTCTCCTACAATGAGCAGTTCTTC,CASSENFSYNEQFF
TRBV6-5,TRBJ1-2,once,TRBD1,TGTGCCAGCAGATCCGGGACAGGGTACCATGGCTACACCTTC,CASRSGTGYHGYTF
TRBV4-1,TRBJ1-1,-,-,TGCGCCAGCAGCCAAGTGGCCGGAGTCAGCACTGAAGCTTTCTTT,CASSQVAGVSTEAFF
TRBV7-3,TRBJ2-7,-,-,TGTGCCAGCAGCTTAAATGGGCTAGCCGGCGAGCAGTACTTC,CASSLNGLAGEQYF
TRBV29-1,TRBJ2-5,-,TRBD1,TGCAGCGTGGGGGATCCGGGACAGTTACAAGAGACCCAGTACTTC,CSVGDPGQLQETQYF
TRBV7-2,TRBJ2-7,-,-,TGTGCCAGCAGCCTTAGACCCCGGGACATTAAATCCTACGAGCAGTACTTC,CASSLRPRDIKSYEQYF
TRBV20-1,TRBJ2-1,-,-,TGCAGTGTTTGGAGGGGTGAGCAGTTCTTC,CSVWRGEQFF
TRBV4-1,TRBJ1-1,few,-,TGCGCCAGCAGCCGCACCGTCCTCAGGGGAGGGACTGAAGCTTTCTTT,CASSRTVLRGGTEAFF
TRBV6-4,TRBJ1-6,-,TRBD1,TGTGCCAGCAGCCTCACCGGGACAGGGGATTCACCCCTCCACTTT,CASSLTGTGDSPLHF
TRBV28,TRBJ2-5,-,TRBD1,TGTGCCAGCAGTCTGCGACGGACAGGGGGCGTTGAGACCCAGTACTTC,CASSLRRTGGVETQYF
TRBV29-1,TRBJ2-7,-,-,TGCAGCGTGGGGGGGCATCTCTCCTACGAGCAGTACTTC,CSVGGHLSYEQYF
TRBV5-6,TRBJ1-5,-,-,TGTGCCAGCAGCTTAGGAGCGTATCAGCCCCAGCATTTT,CASSLGAYQPQHF
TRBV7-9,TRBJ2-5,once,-,TGTGCCAGCAGCTTAGGACAGGTCCTGAAAGAGACCCAGTACTTC,CASSLGQVLKETQYF
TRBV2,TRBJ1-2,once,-,TGTGCCAGCAGTGAGATCGGGGGGCAGATCTATGGCTACACCTTC,CASSEIGGQIYGYTF
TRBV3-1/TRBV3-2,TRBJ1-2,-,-,TGTGCCAGCAGCCTATCACAGGGCTATGGCTACACCTTC,CASSLSQGYGYTF
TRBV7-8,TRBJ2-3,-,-,TGTGCCAGCAGCCGAGGCCGGGCGGGGCCAGATACGCAGTATTTT,CASSRGRAGPDTQYF
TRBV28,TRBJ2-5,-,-,TGTGCCAGCAGTTTCCCGGAGGACCGCCCGGAAAACTTC,CASSFPEDRPENF
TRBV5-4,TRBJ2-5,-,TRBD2,TGTGCCAGCAGCTTGGTCGGTGCGGGGGGAGGCCAAGAGACCCAGTACTTC,CASSLVGAGGGQETQYF
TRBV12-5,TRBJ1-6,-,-,TGTGCTAGTGGTTTGGTACCTGCAGGGAAGGTGAATTCACCCCTCCACTTT,CASGLVPAGKVNSPLHF
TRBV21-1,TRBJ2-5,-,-,TGTGCCAGCAGCACTTCTGCGGCTCTAGCGGGAGAGGGTGAAGAGACCCAGTACTTC,CASSTSAALAGEGEETQYF
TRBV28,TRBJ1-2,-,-,TGTGCCAGCAGTATCGTTTATTCGGTCTATGGCTACACCTTC,CASSIVYSVYGYTF
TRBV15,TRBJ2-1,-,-,TGTGCCACCAGCAGAGATCTCGATTGGGAGTGGTTCTTC,CATSRDLDWEWFF
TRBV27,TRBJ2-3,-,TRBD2,TGTGCCACCGCTACCCCAGGACTAGCGGGGGGGAGCACAGATACGCAGTATTTT,CATATPGLAGGSTDTQYF
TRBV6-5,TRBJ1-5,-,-,TGTGCCAGCAGTTACGCCCTAGGTCAGCCCCAGCATTTT,CASSYALGQPQHF
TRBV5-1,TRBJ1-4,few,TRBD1,TGCGCCAGCAGCTTCGGACAGGCCGGGATAGAAAAACTGTTTTTT,CASSFGQAGIEKLFF
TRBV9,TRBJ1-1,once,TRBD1,TGTGCCAGCAGCGACGGACAGGGGGACACTGAAGCTTTCTTT,CASSDGQGDTEAFF
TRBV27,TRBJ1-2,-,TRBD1,TGTGCCAGCAGTTTCGGGAGACAACAGGGGGCTGGAAATGGCTACACCTTC,CASSFGRQQGAGNGYTF
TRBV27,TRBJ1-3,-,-,TGTGCCAGCAGTCCTTCAGGTGTGGGGCGCTCTGGAAACACCATATATTTT,CASSPSGVGRSGNTIYF
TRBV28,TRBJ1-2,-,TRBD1,TGTGCCAGCCTGACAGGGGGCGCGCTTTATGGCTACACCTTC,CASLTGGALYGYTF
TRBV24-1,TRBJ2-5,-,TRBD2,TGTGCCACCAGTGACCTCGGACTAGCGGGAGAACTAGAGACCCAGTACTTC,CATSDLGLAGELETQYF
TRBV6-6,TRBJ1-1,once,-,TGTGCCAGCAGATTGGGGACACCGGACACTGAAGCTTTCTTT,CASRLGTPDTEAFF
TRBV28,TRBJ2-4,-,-,TGTGCCAGCAGTTTCGTCGGGAACATTCAGTACTTC,CASSFVGNIQYF
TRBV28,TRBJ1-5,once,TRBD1,TGTGCCAGCAGGACAGGACAGGGGGATCAGCCCCAGCATTTT,CASRTGQGDQPQHF
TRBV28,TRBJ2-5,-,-,TGTGCCAGCACCTCTTACGGGGCCCAGTACTTC,CASTSYGAQYF
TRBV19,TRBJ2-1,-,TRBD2,TGTGCCAGTAGTATAGATCCTCTAGCGGGAGGGCCCACCTACAATGAGCAGTTCTTC,CASSIDPLAGGPTYNEQFF
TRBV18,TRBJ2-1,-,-,TGTGCCAGCTCACTGACTCAGAGCTACAATGAGCAGTTCTTC,CASSLTQSYNEQFF
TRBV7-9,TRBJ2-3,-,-,TGTGCCAGCAGCTTGACCCGGGGACTTAATACGCAGTATTTT,CASSLTRGLNTQYF
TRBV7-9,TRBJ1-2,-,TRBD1,TGTGCCAGCAGCGACACAGGGGGCTATGGCTACACCTTC,CASSDTGGYGYTF
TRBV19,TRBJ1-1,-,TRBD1,TGTGCCAGTAGTGGGTGGACAGGGTCCACTGAAGCTTTCTTT,CASSGWTGSTEAFF